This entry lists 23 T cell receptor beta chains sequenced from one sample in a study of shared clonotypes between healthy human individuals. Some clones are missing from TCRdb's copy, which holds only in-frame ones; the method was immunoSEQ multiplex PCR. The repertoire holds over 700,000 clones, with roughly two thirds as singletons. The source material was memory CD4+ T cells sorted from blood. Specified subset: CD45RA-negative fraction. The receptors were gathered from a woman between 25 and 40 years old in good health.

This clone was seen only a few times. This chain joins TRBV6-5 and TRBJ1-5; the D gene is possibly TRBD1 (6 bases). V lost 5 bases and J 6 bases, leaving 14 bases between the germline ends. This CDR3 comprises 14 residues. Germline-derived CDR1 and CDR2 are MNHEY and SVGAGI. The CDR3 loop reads CASSPQGGTQPQHF. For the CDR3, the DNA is TGTGCCAGCAGTCCACAGGGAGGCACTCAGCCCCAGCATTTT.

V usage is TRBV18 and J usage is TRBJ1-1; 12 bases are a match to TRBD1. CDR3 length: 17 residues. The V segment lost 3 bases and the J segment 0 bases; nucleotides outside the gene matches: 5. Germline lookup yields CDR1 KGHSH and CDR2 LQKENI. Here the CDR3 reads CASSPGTGGWVNTEAFF. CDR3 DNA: TGTGCCAGCTCACCCGGGACAGGGGGCTGGGTGAACACTGAAGCTTTCTTT.

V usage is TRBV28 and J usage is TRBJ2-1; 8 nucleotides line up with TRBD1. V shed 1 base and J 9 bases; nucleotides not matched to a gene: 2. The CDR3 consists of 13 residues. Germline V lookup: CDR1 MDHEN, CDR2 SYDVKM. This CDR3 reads CASSLSGGLEQFF. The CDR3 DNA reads TGTGCCAGCAGTTTATCAGGGGGCCTTGAGCAGTTCTTC.

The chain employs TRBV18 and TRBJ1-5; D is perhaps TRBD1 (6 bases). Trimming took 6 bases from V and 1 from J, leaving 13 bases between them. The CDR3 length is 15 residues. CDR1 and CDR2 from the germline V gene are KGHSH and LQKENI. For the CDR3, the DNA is TGTGCCAGCTCCACGGGGGCTGCAAGCAATCAGCCCCAGCATTTT. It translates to CASSTGAASNQPQHF.

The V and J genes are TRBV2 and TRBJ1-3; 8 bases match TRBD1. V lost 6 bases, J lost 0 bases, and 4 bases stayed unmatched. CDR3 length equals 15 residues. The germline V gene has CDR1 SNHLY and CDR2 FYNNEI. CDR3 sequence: CASSGQGFSGNTIYF. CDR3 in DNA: TGTGCCAGCAGCGGACAGGGCTTCTCTGGAAACACCATATATTTT.

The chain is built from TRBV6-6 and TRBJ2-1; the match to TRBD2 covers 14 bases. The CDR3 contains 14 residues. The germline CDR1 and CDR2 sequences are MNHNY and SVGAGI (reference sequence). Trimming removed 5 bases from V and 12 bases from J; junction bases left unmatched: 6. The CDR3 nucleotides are TGTGCCAGCAGTCCGGGACTAGCGGGAGCGGGGCAGTTCTTC. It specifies CASSPGLAGAGQFF.

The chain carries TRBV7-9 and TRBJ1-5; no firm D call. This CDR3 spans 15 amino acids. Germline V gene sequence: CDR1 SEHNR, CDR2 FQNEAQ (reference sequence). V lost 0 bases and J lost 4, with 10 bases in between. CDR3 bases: TGTGCCAGCAGCTTAGCCGGGAGAGCTAATCAGCCCCAGCATTTT. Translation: CASSLAGRANQPQHF.

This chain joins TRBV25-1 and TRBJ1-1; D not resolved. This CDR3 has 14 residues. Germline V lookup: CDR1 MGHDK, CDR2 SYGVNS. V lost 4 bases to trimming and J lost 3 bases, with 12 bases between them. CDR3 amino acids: CASSVRLDDTEAFF. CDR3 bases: TGTGCCAGCAGTGTCAGGCTTGATGACACTGAAGCTTTCTTT.

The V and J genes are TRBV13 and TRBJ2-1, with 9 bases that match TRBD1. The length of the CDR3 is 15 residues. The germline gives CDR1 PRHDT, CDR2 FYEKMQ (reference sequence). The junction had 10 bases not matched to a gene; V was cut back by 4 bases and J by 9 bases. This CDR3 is CASSSTGGPTSEQFF. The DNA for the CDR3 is TGTGCCAGCAGCTCGACAGGGGGGCCGACAAGTGAGCAGTTCTTC.

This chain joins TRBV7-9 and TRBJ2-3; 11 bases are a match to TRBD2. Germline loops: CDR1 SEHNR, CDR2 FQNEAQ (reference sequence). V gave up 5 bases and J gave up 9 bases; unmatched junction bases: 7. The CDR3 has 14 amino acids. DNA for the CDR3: TGTGCCAGCAGCGAAGGGACTAGCGGATTCACGCAGTATTTT. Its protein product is CASSEGTSGFTQYF. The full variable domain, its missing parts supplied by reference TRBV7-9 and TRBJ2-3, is DTGVSQNPRHKITKRGQNVTFRCDPISEHNRLYWYRQTLGQGPEFLTYFQNEAQLEKSRLLSDRFSAERPKGSFSTLEIQRTEQGDSAMYLCASSEGTSGFTQYFGPGTRLTVL.

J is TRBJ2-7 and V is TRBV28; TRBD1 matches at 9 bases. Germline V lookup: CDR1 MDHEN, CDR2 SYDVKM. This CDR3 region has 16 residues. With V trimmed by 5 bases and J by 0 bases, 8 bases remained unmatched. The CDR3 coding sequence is TGTGCCAGCAGTCCAGGGACAGGGTGGAGCTCCTACGAGCAGTACTTC. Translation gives CASSPGTGWSSYEQYF. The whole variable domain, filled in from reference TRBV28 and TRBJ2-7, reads DVKVTQSSRYLVKRTGEKVFLECVQDMDHENMFWYRQDPGLGLRLIYFSYDVKMKEKGDIPEGYSVSREKKERFSLILESASTNQTSMYLCASSPGTGWSSYEQYFGPGTRLTVT.

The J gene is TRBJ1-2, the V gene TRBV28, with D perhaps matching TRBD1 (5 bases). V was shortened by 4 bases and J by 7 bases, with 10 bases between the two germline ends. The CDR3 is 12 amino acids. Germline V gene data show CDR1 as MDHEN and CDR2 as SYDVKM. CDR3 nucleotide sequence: TGTGCCAGCAGTTCCAGGGTAGTTGGCTACACCTTC. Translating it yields CASSSRVVGYTF.

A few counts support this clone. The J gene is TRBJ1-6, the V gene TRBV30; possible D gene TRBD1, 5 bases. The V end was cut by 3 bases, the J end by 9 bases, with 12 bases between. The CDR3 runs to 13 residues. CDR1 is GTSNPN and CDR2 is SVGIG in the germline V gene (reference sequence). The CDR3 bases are TGTGCCTGGAGGGGCAGGGAGACTTCACCCCTCCACTTT. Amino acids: CAWRGRETSPLHF.

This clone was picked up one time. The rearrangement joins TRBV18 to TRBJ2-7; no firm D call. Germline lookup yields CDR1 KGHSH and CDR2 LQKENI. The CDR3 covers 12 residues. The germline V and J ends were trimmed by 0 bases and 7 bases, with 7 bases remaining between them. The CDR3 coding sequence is TGTGCCAGCTCACCACCCACTTGGGAGCAGTACTTC. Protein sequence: CASSPPTWEQYF.

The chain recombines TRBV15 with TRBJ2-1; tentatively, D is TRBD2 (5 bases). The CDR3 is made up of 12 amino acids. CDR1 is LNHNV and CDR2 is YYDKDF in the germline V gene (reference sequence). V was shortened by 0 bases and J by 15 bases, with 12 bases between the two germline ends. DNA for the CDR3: TGTGCCACCAGCAGAGATAGGGAGAGTAGGTTCTTC. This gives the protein CATSRDRESRFF. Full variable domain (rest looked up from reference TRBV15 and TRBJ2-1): DAMVIQNPRYQVTQFGKPVTLSCSQTLNHNVMYWYQQKSSQAPKLLFHYYDKDFNNEADTPDNFQSRRPNTSFCFLDIRSPGLGDTAMYLCATSRDRESRFFGPGTRLTVL.

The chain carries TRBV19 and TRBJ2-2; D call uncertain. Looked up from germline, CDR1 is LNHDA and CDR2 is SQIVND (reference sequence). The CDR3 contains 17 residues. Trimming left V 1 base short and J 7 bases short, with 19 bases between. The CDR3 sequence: CASSIVGRPELGGELFF. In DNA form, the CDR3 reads TGTGCCAGTAGTATAGTGGGAAGACCCGAACTGGGCGGGGAGCTGTTTTTT.

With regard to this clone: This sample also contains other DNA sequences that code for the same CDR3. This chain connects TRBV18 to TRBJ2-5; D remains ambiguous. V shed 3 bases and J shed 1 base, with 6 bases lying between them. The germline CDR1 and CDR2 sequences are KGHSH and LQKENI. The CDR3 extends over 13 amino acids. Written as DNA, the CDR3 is TGTGCCAGCTCACCGGCGATCCAAGAGACCCAGTACTTC. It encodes CASSPAIQETQYF.

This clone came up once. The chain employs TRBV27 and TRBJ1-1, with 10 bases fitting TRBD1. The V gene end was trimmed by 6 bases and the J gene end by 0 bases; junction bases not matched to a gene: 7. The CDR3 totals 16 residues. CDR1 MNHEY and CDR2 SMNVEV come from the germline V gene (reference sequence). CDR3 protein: CASRQRQGAMNTEAFF. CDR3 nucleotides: TGTGCCAGCAGACAGAGACAGGGGGCGATGAACACTGAAGCTTTCTTT.

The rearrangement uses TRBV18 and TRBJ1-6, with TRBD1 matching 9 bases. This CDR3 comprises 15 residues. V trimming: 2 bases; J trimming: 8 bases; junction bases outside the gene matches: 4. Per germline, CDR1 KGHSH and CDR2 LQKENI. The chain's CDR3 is CASSPGQGSDSPLHF. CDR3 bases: TGTGCCAGCTCACCAGGACAGGGGAGTGATTCACCCCTCCACTTT. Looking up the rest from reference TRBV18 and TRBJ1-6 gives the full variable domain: NAGVMQNPRHLVRRRGQEARLRCSPMKGHSHVYWYRQLPEEGLKFMVYLQKENIIDESGMPKERFSAEFPKEGPSILRIQQVVRGDSAAYFCASSPGQGSDSPLHFGNGTRLTVT.

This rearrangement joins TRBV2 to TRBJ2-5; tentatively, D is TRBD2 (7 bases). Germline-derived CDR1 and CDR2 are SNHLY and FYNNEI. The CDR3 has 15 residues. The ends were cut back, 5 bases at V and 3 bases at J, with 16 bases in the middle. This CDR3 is CASSPGGQGKETQYF. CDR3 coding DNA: TGTGCCAGCAGTCCCGGGGGGCAGGGTAAAGAGACCCAGTACTTC.

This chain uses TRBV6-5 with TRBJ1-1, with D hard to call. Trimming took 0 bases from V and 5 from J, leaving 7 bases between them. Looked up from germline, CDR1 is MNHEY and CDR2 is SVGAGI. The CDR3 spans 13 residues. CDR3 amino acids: CASSYSPETEAFF. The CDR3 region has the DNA TGTGCCAGCAGTTACTCGCCAGAAACTGAAGCTTTCTTT.

The CDR3 loop reads CASSSGGPAGNTIYF. CDR3 nucleotides: TGTGCCAGCAGTTCAGGGGGGCCGGCTGGAAACACCATATATTTT. V and J are TRBV28 and TRBJ1-3; 7 bases fit TRBD1. The CDR3 covers 15 residues. Germline CDR1 MDHEN, CDR2 SYDVKM. Trimming at V came to 4 bases and at J to 2 bases, leaving 5 bases not matched to a gene.

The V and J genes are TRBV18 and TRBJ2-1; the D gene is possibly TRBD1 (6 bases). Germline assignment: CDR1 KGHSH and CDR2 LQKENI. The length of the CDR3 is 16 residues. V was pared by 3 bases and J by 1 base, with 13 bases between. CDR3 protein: CASSPNRVESYNEQFF. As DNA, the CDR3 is TGTGCCAGCTCACCCAACAGGGTTGAGTCCTACAATGAGCAGTTCTTC.